This TCR beta chain was retrieved from a study of graft-versus-host responses after intestinal transplantation. The overall study: As for transplant type, recipients had multivisceral, liver-intestinal, or isolated intestinal grafts. Study findings and constraints: Within the allografts of patients who had graft-donor T cell macrochimerism, graft-versus-host to host-versus-graft clonal ratios were high.

This table comes from immunoSEQ multiplex PCR, and its TCRdb copy is limited to in-frame clones, with some not included. The sample consists of just under 20,000 clones, over 65% of them appearing once. The starting material, graft tissue, was processed to release intraepithelial and lamina propria lymphocytes. This clone was detected only once. The antigen remains undetermined. Germline V gene lookup returns CDR1 SGHNT and CDR2 YYREEE (reference sequence). This CDR3 is 13 amino acids long. With 3 bases removed from V and 2 bases from J, the gap between germline ends came to 8 bases. This sequence joins TRBV5-4 and TRBJ1-2; unclear D gene. The sample was ileum tissue, taken around 20 days after intestinal transplant. This receptor was taken from a human patient who received an intestinal transplant, so some T cells may come from the graft donor. As DNA, the CDR3 is TGTGCCAGCAGCTCGGGTCTAAACTATGGCTACACCTTC. Translating gives CASSSGLNYGYTF.